The T cell receptor (beta chain) described here comes from a study of cytomegalovirus exposure and HLA in healthy donors (dated by TCRdb to 2017 to 2019). The study in broad terms: In an earlier analysis of some 550 of the donors, around 300 Gb of sequence data and 90 million to 120 million unique TCR beta sequences from approximately 180 million T cells were reported. Approximately 310 gigabases of sequencing data and 80 million or so unique TCR sequences were included in an early release covering about 620 HLA-typed donors. Among the roughly 400 genotyped donors, under 90% belonged to the genetic ancestry cluster associated with self-reported Caucasian donors. The study aimed to test whether signatures of past pathogen exposure could be identified by cataloging public T cell receptors. The study used immunosequencing to profile the T cell repertoires of 666 subjects and linked those repertoires to cytomegalovirus serostatus. In addition to the first cohort of 666 subjects, a separate validation cohort of 120 different subjects was used. To predict cytomegalovirus infection status, the study brought together high-throughput TCR immunosequencing, statistical association of individual TCRs with disease status, and machine learning. A later analysis re-examined previously published TCR beta repertoires from roughly 720 donors and added high-resolution HLA genotyping to investigate patterns of TCR occurrence. The later analysis used no new phenotypic data to find candidate immune exposures, relying instead on TCR beta sequences and their occurrence across donors. In an earlier analysis of several hundred of the donors, high-throughput TCR beta sequencing was used to judge whether each TCR beta V gene segment behaved as functional or pseudogenic. Donor age, sex, ethnicity and CMV serostatus were compiled alongside the repertoire data. Genome-wide SNP genotypes for about 65% of the roughly 670 donors were used in a later genetic analysis, which treated that subset as a discovery cohort. All discovery cohort repertoires had been generated using a single sequencing platform. HLA typing included class I and class II loci at four-digit resolution. The number of donors typed differed by locus, with about 629-640 for A, B, C, DRB1 and DQB1, more than 500 for DQA1, nearly 610 for DPA1, and about 450 for DPB1. Roughly 5 DR-DQ haplotypes were handled as single units for association and clustering, since linkage in the cohort was strong. On average, approximately 250,000 unique TCR beta nucleotide sequences were sequenced per donor among some 420 genotyped donors of the cohort, with about 19% of those sequences being non-productive. The paper's findings and limits, for the study overall: According to a later analysis, most CMV-associated TCR beta chains appeared to be HLA-restricted, and the HLA associations seemed to be driven largely by CMV exposure. A total of 164 TCR beta chains were listed by the study as associated with cytomegalovirus. Three of the identified cytomegalovirus-associated TCR beta chains were confirmed in vitro to be specific for cytomegalovirus antigens. Some IMGT-functional V segments, including TRBV6-2 and TRBV6-3, could not be told apart with the 87-base-pair reads, so those segments were excluded. An association between a missense DCLRE1C variant and V-gene and J-gene trimming of TCR beta chains was found in a later genetic analysis and replicated in an independent cohort. In a later analysis, several top co-occurrence clusters were reported to appear linked to parvovirus B19, influenza, CMV and Epstein-Barr virus. Because some donors lacked HLA typing at each locus, the association tests relied only on the typed subset. The authors suggested that the approach could potentially be generalized to other disease states and immunological phenotypes. A cluster of highly shared sequence variants was judged likely to represent a technical artifact of the sequencing pipeline. A further reported finding was that TCR beta sequences accurately predicted the HLA-A and HLA-B alleles for most subjects in the first cohort. In a later analysis, HLA-associated TCR beta chains showed more clonal expansion and lower generation probabilities than non-associated chains that were equally common. A later analysis associated some 17,000 TCR beta sequences with specific HLA alleles at a false discovery rate of 0.05. The classifier was reported to diagnose cytomegalovirus status with high specificity and sensitivity in both the original cohort and the validation cohort. Across donors, most TCR sequences were observed very rarely, whereas some public TCRs were present in many individuals. Sequencing depth was assumed to be roughly uniform across donors in the presence/absence analyses, though that assumption may not hold. According to a later analysis, TCR association rates differed among HLA loci, with DRB1 alleles showing the most associated TCRs and HLA-C alleles showing the fewest. In an earlier analysis of 587 of the donors, most TCR beta V segments appeared in productive rearrangements about 90% or about 30% of the time, broadly matching IMGT annotations. In a later genetic analysis, fewer N-insertions in productive TCRs were reported among donors in an Asian-associated ancestry cluster than the 666-donor mean. Linkage disequilibrium might explain the correlated functional status among segregating V segments, but an unknown experimental factor could not be excluded. When HLA alleles, especially DR and DQ, strongly co-occurred, TCR associations were difficult to assign to individual alleles. This cohort had only TCR beta chains sequenced, and the lack of alpha or paired-chain data limited which features could be detected. Because counts were too low, under 20 rarely observed V segments, including chromosome 9 orphons, were left out of the earlier analysis of roughly 600 of the donors. For the cohort, immune exposure information was limited to CMV serostatus.

The library was built by means of the immunoSEQ multiplex PCR assay. For the multiplex PCR, a mixture combining 60 forward primers for TCR Vbeta segments and 13 reverse primers for TCR Jbeta segments was used. Amplification of the CDR3 region of rearranged TCR beta genes was performed with a multiplex PCR assay on genomic DNA. On the Illumina HiSeq System, the amplified TCR beta libraries were sequenced as 87-base-pair reads. The original pipeline was this. Across the 670 or so repertoires, a later analysis counted tens of millions of unique TCR beta chains, 9.5 million to 13 million of which were shared by at least two donors. To remove PCR and sequencing errors, raw reads were error-corrected and collapsed into unique sequences using a nearest-neighbor algorithm that merged closely related sequences. V, D and J gene segments were assigned by aligning CDR3 sequences to IMGT reference sequences. For a sequence to be retained, a match of at least six nucleotides to both a V gene segment and a J gene segment was required. Rearrangements were called productive when the CDR3 lacked stop codons and stayed in frame with V and J; all others were non-productive. Following IMGT convention, CDR3 was defined as the stretch from the second conserved V-encoded cysteine up to the conserved J-encoded phenylalanine. The earlier analysis of about 530 of the donors excluded any sequence lacking an unambiguous match to a single V gene segment. An earlier analysis of under 750 of the donors called V segments functional above 56.7% productive rearrangements and segregating when the between-donor standard deviation exceeded 5%. To diagnose cytomegalovirus status from the catalog of TCR beta chain sequences, a statistical classification framework was built. In a later analysis, V and J genes were assigned by comparing TCR nucleotide sequences against IMGT/GENE-DB human TR gene sequences. A later analysis assigned CDR3 sequences and most-parsimonious VDJ recombination scenarios with the TCRdist pipeline. In a later analysis, each TCR beta chain was defined by its CDR3 amino acid sequence together with its V-gene family, and reads lacking a unique V-gene family were excluded. To address suspected cross-contamination and a sequencing artifact, a later analysis removed approximately 600 highly shared, low-generation-probability nucleotide sequences. A later analysis calculated a clonal expansion index for each public chain from normalized within-repertoire ranks of inferred template counts. Generation probabilities in a later analysis came from a VDJ recombination model fitted to out-of-frame rearrangements, and those results were checked against IGoR. Hypergeometric tests were used in a later analysis to score TCR-TCR, TCR-HLA and TCR-CMV co-occurrence, with a repertoire-size bias correction applied to the TCR pairs. To estimate false discovery rates, a later analysis permuted the HLA or CMV assignments 20 times. In a later analysis, co-occurring TCRs were grouped using DBSCAN, and TCRdist sequence similarity was added for clustering within HLA-allele-positive subsets. Repertoires with fewer than 30,000 or more than 120,000 public chains, plus five repertoires with anomalous nucleotide sharing, were excluded from co-occurrence clustering. In its TCRdb copy, this immuneACCESS table keeps in-frame sequences only and misses some clones. Where compared with another copy, unresolved V genes explain less than half of these, and the others have no known cause. D and trimming come from the DNA, and the V and J calls and clone size come from that table. The table for this sample lists 100,000 to 150,000 clones; around four fifths of them were counted only once. Over 1% of the sample goes to the ten largest clones.

Taken from cysteine to phenylalanine, the CDR3 has 18 residues. The retained sequence is limited to the CDR3, 54 bases, with the frame set at the first base. Via the germline V gene, CDR1 is SGHTA and CDR2 FQGNSA. The junction carries 23 bases between V and J, which are trimmed by 5 bases and 1 base respectively. The cohort was made up of approximately 670 healthy bone marrow donors. At the time of sampling, every cohort member was nominally healthy, though immune exposures that went unrecorded were likely present. The donor was CMV seronegative and was included in the group of several hundred seronegative cohort members. Every donor gave a peripheral blood sample, and the peripheral blood mononuclear cells from that sample were used for TCR beta sequencing. Genomic DNA extraction from the blood cell samples was performed with the Qiagen DNeasy Blood Extraction Kit. There are a few counts of this clone. Its antigen specificity is not known. Base qualities are not at hand, and no much larger clone is one base apart.

The receptor was isolated from a boy aged 5-17 years in good health and CMV-seronegative. The specimen was PBMCs. The chain uses TRBV7-2 and TRBJ1-1, with a weak D call of TRBD1 (5 bases match). DNA sequence: TGTGCCAGCAGCCCCTGGGCGACCAACGGGAGGGGGAACACTGAAGCTTTCTTT. It specifies CASSPWATNGRGNTEAFF.